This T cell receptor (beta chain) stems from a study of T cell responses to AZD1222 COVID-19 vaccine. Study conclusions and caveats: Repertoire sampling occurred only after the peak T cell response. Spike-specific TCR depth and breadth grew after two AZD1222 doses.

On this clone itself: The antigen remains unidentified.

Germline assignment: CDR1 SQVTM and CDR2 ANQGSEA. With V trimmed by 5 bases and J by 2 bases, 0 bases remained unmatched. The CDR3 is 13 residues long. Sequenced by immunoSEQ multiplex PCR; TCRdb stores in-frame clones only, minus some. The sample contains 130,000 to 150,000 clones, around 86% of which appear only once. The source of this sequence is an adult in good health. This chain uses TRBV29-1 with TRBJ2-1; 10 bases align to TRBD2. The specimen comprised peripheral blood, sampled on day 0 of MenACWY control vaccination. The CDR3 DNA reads TGCAGCGTTAGCGGGGGGGCCTACAATGAGCAGTTCTTC. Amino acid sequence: CSVSGGAYNEQFF.